This TCR beta chain was found in a study of blood T cell repertoires in COVID-19. Study-level background: The United States, Italy and Spain supplied acute and convalescent COVID-19 samples. Sources were T cells, B-cell-depleted T cells, or PBMCs; the material itself was cDNA or gDNA.

Authors' analysis steps: Reference gene primer amplification yielded estimated nucleated cell counts. The protocol was immunoSEQ multiplex PCR, while the TCRdb copy is restricted to in-frame clones and leaves out a portion. The V and J calls and clone size come from that table; D and trimming were worked out from the DNA. The profile shows 250,000 to 300,000 clones, 80% to 95% of them singletons. Germline values: CDR1 ENHRY, CDR2 SYGVKD. The V end was cut by 3 bases, the J end by 5 bases, with 8 bases between. CDR3 size: 12 residues. This TCR came from a young woman with COVID-19, enrolled during active disease. The sequencing input was peripheral blood. The chain employs TRBV10-3 and TRBJ2-7; D unresolved. CDR3 region: CAISDGQDEQYF. The CDR3 region has the DNA TGTGCCATCAGTGATGGGCAGGACGAGCAGTACTTC.